Below, 13 T cell receptor beta chains from the same sample are listed, as sequenced in a study of control samples from healthy donors and cancer patients. Sequencing used immunoSEQ multiplex PCR; TCRdb keeps in-frame clones, though not all of them. The sample has 85,000 to 110,000 clones; around 89% are singletons. Sequenced input: PBMCs. The source is a man in his fifties or sixties with lung cancer.

The chain carries TRBV5-5 and TRBJ2-1; 11 bases fit TRBD2. This CDR3 has 15 residues. Unmatched junction bases numbered 7, after V lost 4 bases and J lost 7 bases. In germline, CDR1 is SGHKS, CDR2 YYEKEE (reference sequence). In nucleotides, the CDR3 is TGTGCCAGCAGCAGTAGACTAGCGGGGTTGAATGAGCAGTTCTTC. It yields the protein CASSSRLAGLNEQFF.

This sequence joins TRBV7-9 and TRBJ1-1; TRBD1 agrees at 8 bases. The germline V gene has CDR1 SEHNR and CDR2 FQNEAQ (reference sequence). Trimming took 5 bases from V and 4 from J; bases not matched to a gene: 9. CDR3 length: 15 amino acids. As DNA, the CDR3 is TGTGCCAGCAGCGGAGACAGGGGCAAAGGCACTGAAGCTTTCTTT. It encodes CASSGDRGKGTEAFF.

CDR3 coding DNA: TGTGCCAGCTCACCGATTTGGTCAGGGGGTAAAAGTGGGGCCAACGTCCTGACTTTC. This codes for CASSPIWSGGKSGANVLTF. The chain uses TRBV18 and TRBJ2-6; 7 nucleotides match TRBD1. Germline CDR1 reads KGHSH; CDR2 reads LQKENI. This CDR3 is built from 19 residues. V gave up 3 bases and J gave up 3 bases; unmatched junction bases: 14.

The rearrangement joins TRBV12-3 or TRBV12-4 to TRBJ1-1; no reliable D call. The ends were cut back, 2 bases at V and 10 bases at J, with 8 bases in the middle. The CDR3 runs 11 residues. The CDR3 loop reads CASSLSWGAFF. The CDR3 nucleotides read TGTGCCAGCAGTTTAAGTTGGGGAGCTTTCTTT.

This clone has only a few counts. V is TRBV13 and J is TRBJ2-1; 7 nucleotides line up with TRBD1. V dropped 4 bases and J dropped 5; count of bases not matched to a gene: 5. This CDR3 contains 14 residues. In germline, CDR1 is PRHDT, CDR2 FYEKMQ (reference sequence). CDR3 DNA sequence: TGTGCCAGCAGCTCTTGGGACAGAAACAATGAGCAGTTCTTC. Protein: CASSSWDRNNEQFF. The whole variable domain, filled in from reference TRBV13 and TRBJ2-1, reads AAGVIQSPRHLIKEKRETATLKCYPIPRHDTVYWYQQGPGQDPQFLISFYEKMQSDKGSIPDRFSAQQFSDYHSELNMSSLELGDSALYFCASSSWDRNNEQFFGPGTRLTVL.

The chain's CDR3 is CASTQPGGNTIYF. The DNA for the CDR3 is TGTGCCAGCACCCAACCGGGGGGAAACACCATATATTTT. The chain carries TRBV25-1 and TRBJ1-3; no clear D. The CDR3 loop spans 13 amino acids. Trimming stripped 7 bases from V and 4 bases from J, with 11 bases between. Germline lookup yields CDR1 MGHDK and CDR2 SYGVNS.

The chain recombines TRBV19 with TRBJ1-3; D may be TRBD1 (5 bases). The V gene's germline CDR1 is LNHDA and CDR2 SQIVND (reference sequence). V lost 3 bases, J lost 5 bases, and 17 bases lay in between. This CDR3 has 16 amino acids. The CDR3 DNA follows: TGTGCCAGTAGTATTCTTGGGGCAGGAGGTCGAAACACCATATATTTT. Translating gives CASSILGAGGRNTIYF.

The chain links TRBV12-3 or TRBV12-4 to TRBJ1-4, with D hard to call. The CDR3 loop spans 11 amino acids. The V gene lost 4 bases and the J gene lost 5 bases, with 2 bases spanning the gap. The CDR3 sequence is CASSSNEKLFF. The DNA of the CDR3 is TGTGCCAGCAGTTCCAATGAAAAACTGTTTTTT.

This chain connects TRBV11-2 to TRBJ1-2; 9 nucleotides agree with TRBD1. The CDR3 consists of 16 residues. Germline V CDR1 and CDR2: SGHAT, FQNNGV. V lost 3 bases, J lost 2 bases, and 7 bases stayed unmatched. The CDR3 sequence is CASSLRTGARNYGYTF. CDR3 coding DNA: TGTGCCAGCAGCTTGAGGACAGGGGCGAGGAACTATGGCTACACCTTC.

V gene TRBV7-8 combines with J gene TRBJ1-2, with D unresolved. Trimming stripped 1 base from V and 5 bases from J, with 8 bases between. Germline V lookup: CDR1 SGHVS, CDR2 FQNEAQ. The CDR3 totals 13 residues. The CDR3 loop reads CASSLVELYGYTF. DNA of the CDR3: TGTGCCAGCAGCTTAGTAGAGTTGTATGGCTACACCTTC.

CDR3 loop: CAWSPGKSGANVLTF. Here the CDR3 DNA reads TGTGCCTGGAGTCCAGGGAAATCTGGGGCCAACGTCCTGACTTTC. This chain joins TRBV30 and TRBJ2-6, with TRBD1 as a possible D gene (5 bases). Germline V gene lookup returns CDR1 GTSNPN and CDR2 SVGIG (reference sequence). The CDR3 totals 15 residues. Trimming pared 2 bases from V and 1 base from J, leaving 9 bases between.

This chain uses TRBV18 with TRBJ2-1, with 8 bases aligning to TRBD1. The germline CDR1 and CDR2 sequences are KGHSH and LQKENI. J lost 0 bases, V lost 3 bases, and 4 bases had no gene match. The CDR3 has 16 amino acids. The CDR3 region has the DNA TGTGCCAGCTCACCTCGGACAGGGAGCTCCTACAATGAGCAGTTCTTC. Its protein is CASSPRTGSSYNEQFF.

V usage is TRBV10-3 and J usage is TRBJ1-2, with a tentative D call TRBD1 (6 bases). Germline assignment: CDR1 ENHRY and CDR2 SYGVKD. Trimming cost V 10 bases and J 8 bases, with 17 bases left between them. This CDR3 has 12 residues. CDR3 in amino acids: CATAAGEVGYTF. The CDR3 nucleotides are TGTGCCACCGCGGCAGGGGAGGTCGGCTACACCTTC.